What follows are 3 T cell receptor beta chains derived from one specimen sequenced in a study of cytomegalovirus exposure and HLA in healthy donors. Both 60 Vbeta primers and 13 Jbeta primers went into the PCR. Clones were sequenced by immunoSEQ multiplex PCR, and TCRdb holds only the in-frame ones, with some missing. Seen here are about 95,000 clones, about 73% observed once, and the top ten hold roughly 15%. Sequences were obtained from PBMCs. The origin of the receptors is a woman aged 45-59 years in good health and CMV-seropositive.

Only a few counts were recorded for this clone. The rearrangement joins TRBV27 to TRBJ2-1; 11 bases map to TRBD2. Germline V gene data show CDR1 as MNHEY and CDR2 as SMNVEV (reference sequence). Trimming removed 5 bases from V and 7 bases from J; junction bases left unmatched: 7. The CDR3 is 15 residues long. As DNA, the CDR3 is TGTGCCAGCAGTACACTAGCGGGAGACAAAAATGAGCAGTTCTTC. Translation: CASSTLAGDKNEQFF.

This clone was seen only a few times. The CDR3 is CASSQDGDNSGSTQYF. The CDR3 nucleotides read TGCGCCAGCAGCCAAGACGGGGACAATAGCGGGAGTACGCAGTATTTT. The chain has TRBV4-3 and TRBJ2-3, with TRBD2 identical over 9 bases. V lost 0 bases, J lost 8 bases, and 9 bases stayed unmatched. Per the germline V gene, CDR1 is LGHNA and CDR2 is YSLEER. The CDR3 consists of 16 residues.

The V gene is TRBV28, the J gene TRBJ2-1, with TRBD2 matching 7 bases. This CDR3 has 15 residues. Germline V gives CDR1 MDHEN, CDR2 SYDVKM. The trim removed 1 base at V and 7 bases at J, leaving 7 bases unmatched. CDR3 residues: CASSLSGRSRNEQFF. CDR3 in DNA: TGTGCCAGCAGTTTATCCGGGAGGTCGAGGAATGAGCAGTTCTTC.